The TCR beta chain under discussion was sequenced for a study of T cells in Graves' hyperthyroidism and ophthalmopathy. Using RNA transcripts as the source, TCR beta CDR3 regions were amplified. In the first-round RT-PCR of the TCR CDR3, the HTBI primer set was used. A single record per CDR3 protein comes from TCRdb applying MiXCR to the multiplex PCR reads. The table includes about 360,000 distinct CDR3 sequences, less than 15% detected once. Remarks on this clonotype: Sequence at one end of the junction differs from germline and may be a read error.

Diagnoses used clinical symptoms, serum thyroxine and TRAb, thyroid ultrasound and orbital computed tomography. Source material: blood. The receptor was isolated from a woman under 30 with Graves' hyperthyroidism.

This CDR3 reads CASSVTSGSIPNGQFF. DNA for the CDR3: TGTGCCAGCAGCGTCACCAGCGGGAGTATCCCCAATGGGCAGTTCTTC. The chain is built from TRBV9 and TRBJ2-1, with 8 bases fitting TRBD2. The V gene's germline CDR1 is SGDLS and CDR2 YYNGEE. The CDR3 runs to 16 residues.